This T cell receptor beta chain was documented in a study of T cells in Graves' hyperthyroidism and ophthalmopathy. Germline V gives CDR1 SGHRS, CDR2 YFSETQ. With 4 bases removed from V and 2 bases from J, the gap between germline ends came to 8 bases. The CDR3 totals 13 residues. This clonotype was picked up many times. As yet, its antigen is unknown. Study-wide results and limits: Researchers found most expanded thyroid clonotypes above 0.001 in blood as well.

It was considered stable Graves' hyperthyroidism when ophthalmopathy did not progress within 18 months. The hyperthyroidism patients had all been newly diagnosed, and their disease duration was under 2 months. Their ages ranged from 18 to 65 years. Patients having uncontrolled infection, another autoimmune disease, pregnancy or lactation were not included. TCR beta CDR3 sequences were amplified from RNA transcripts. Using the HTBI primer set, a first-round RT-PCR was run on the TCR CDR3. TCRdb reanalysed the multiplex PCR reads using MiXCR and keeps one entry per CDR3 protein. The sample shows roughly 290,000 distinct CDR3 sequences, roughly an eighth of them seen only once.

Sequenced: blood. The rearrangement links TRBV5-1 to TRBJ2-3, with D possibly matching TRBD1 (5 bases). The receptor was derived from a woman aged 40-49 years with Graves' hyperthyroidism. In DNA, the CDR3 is TGCGCCAGCAGCCCGGACAACACAGATACGCAGTATTTT. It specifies CASSPDNTDTQYF. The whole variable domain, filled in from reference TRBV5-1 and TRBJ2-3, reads KAGVTQTPRYLIKTRGQQVTLSCSPISGHRSVSWYQQTPGQGLQFLFEYFSETQRNKGNFPGRFSGRQFSNSRSEMNVSTLELGDSALYLCASSPDNTDTQYFGPGTRLTVL.